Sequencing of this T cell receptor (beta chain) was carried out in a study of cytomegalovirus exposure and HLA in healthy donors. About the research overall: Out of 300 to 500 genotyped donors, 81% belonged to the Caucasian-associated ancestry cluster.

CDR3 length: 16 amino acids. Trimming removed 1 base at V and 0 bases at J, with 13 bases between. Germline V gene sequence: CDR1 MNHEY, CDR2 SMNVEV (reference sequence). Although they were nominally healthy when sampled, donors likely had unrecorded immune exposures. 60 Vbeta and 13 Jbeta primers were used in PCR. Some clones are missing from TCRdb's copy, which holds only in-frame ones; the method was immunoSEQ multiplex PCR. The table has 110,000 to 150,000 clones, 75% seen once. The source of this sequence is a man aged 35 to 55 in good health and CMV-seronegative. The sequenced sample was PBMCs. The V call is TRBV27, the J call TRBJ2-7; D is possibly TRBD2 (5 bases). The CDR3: CASSLWAGGVSYEQYF. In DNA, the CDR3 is TGTGCCAGCAGTTTATGGGCGGGTGGGGTCTCCTACGAGCAGTACTTC.